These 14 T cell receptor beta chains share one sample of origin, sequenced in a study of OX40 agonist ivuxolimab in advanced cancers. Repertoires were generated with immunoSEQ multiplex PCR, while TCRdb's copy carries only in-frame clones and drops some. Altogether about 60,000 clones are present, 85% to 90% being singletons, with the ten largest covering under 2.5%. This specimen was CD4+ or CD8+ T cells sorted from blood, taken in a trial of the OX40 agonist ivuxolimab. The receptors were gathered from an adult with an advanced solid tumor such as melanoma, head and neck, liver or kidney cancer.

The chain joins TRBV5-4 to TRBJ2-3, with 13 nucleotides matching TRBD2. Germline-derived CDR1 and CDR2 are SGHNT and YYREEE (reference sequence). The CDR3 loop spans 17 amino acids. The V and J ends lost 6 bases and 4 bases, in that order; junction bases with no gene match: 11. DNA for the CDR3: TGTGCCAGCACCCCGTGGGGGACTAGCGGGATCTCAGATACGCAGTATTTT. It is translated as CASTPWGTSGISDTQYF.

CDR3 DNA sequence: TGTGCCAGCAGCCGGCCGGGACAGGGGGGCTACGAGCAGTACTTC. It specifies CASSRPGQGGYEQYF. V gene TRBV5-5 combines with J gene TRBJ2-7, with TRBD1 matching 11 bases. V lost 4 bases, J lost 3 bases, and 6 bases stayed unmatched. Germline values: CDR1 SGHKS, CDR2 YYEKEE (reference sequence). The CDR3 is 15 residues long.

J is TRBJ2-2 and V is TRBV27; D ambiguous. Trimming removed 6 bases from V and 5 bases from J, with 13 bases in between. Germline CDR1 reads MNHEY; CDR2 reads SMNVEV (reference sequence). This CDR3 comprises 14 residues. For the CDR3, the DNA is TGTGCCAGCAGCAGCCCTATCGGGACCGGGGAGCTGTTTTTT. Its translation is CASSSPIGTGELFF.

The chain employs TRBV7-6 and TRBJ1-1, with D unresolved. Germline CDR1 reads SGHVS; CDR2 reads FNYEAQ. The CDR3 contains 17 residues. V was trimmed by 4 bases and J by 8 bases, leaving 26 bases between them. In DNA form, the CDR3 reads TGTGCCAGCAGCTCCGACGACCGGGTCGGTCTCGGCGGAGAAGCTTTCTTT. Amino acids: CASSSDDRVGLGGEAFF.

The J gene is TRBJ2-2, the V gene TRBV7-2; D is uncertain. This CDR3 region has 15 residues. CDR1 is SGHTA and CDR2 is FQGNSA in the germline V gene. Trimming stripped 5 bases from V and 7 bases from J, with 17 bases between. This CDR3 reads CASSRLIGVGGELFF. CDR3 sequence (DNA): TGTGCCAGCAGCCGCTTAATTGGGGTCGGCGGGGAGCTGTTTTTT.

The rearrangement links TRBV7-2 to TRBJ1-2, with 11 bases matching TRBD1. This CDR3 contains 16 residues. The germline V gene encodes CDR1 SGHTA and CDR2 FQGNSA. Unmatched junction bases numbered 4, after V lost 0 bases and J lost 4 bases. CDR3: CASSLARTGGVYGYTF. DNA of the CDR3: TGTGCCAGCAGCTTAGCGCGGACAGGGGGCGTCTATGGCTACACCTTC.

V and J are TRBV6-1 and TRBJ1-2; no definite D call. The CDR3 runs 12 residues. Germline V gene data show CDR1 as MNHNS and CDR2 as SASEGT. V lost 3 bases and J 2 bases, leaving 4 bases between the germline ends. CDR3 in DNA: TGTGCCAGCAGTGACGCAAACTATGGCTACACCTTC. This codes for CASSDANYGYTF.

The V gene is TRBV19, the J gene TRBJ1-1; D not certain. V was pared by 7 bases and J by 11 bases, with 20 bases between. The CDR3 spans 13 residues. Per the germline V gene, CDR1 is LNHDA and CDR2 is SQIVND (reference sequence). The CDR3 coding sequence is TGTGCCAGTATTAAGGTCGAGGGTGGTTGGGCTTTCTTT. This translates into CASIKVEGGWAFF. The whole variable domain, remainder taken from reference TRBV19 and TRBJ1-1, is DGGITQSPKYLFRKEGQNVTLSCEQNLNHDAMYWYRQDPGQGLRLIYYSQIVNDFQKGDIAEGYSVSREKKESFPLTVTSAQKNPTAFYLCASIKVEGGWAFFGQGTRLTVV.

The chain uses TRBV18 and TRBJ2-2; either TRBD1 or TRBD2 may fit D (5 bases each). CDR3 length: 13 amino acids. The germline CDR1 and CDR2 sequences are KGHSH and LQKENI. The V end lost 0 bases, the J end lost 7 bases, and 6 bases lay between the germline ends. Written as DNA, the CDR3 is TGTGCCAGCTCACCACCGGGGGTCGGGGAGCTGTTTTTT. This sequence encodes CASSPPGVGELFF.

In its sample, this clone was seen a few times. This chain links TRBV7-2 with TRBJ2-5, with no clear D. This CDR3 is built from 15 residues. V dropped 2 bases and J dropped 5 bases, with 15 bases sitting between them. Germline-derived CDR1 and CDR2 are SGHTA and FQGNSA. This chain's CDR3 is CASSLTVSTAETQYF. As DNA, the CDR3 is TGTGCCAGCAGCTTAACCGTCTCTACGGCTGAGACCCAGTACTTC.

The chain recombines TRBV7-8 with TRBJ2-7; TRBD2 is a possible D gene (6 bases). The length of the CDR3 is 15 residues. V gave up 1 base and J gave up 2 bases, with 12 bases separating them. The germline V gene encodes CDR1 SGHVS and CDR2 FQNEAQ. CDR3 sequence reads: CASSLGGWGAYEQYF. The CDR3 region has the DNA TGTGCCAGCAGCTTAGGAGGTTGGGGGGCCTACGAGCAGTACTTC. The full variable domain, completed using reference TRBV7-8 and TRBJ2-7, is GAGVSQSPRYKVAKRGQDVALRCDPISGHVSLFWYQQALGQGPEFLTYFQNEAQLDKSGLPSDRFFAERPEGSVSTLKIQRTQQEDSAVYLCASSLGGWGAYEQYFGPGTRLTVT.

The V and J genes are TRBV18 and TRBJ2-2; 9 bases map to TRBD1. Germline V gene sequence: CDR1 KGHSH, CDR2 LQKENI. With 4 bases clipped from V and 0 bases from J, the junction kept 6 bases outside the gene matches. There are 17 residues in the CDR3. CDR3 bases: TGTGCCAGCTCACTAATACAGGGGGCTTCGAACACCGGGGAGCTGTTTTTT. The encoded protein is CASSLIQGASNTGELFF.

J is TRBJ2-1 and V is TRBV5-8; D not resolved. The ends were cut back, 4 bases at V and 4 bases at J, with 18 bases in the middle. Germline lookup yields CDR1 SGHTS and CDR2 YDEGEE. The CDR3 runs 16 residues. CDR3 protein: CASSQLLGNLYNEQFF. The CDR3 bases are TGTGCCAGCAGCCAGCTATTGGGGAACCTTTACAATGAGCAGTTCTTC.

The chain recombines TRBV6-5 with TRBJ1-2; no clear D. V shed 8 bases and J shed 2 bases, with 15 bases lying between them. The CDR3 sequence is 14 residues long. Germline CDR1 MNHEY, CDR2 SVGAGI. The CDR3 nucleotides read TGTGCCAGCGGTCCGAGGACGTGGAACTATGGCTACACCTTC. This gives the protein CASGPRTWNYGYTF.